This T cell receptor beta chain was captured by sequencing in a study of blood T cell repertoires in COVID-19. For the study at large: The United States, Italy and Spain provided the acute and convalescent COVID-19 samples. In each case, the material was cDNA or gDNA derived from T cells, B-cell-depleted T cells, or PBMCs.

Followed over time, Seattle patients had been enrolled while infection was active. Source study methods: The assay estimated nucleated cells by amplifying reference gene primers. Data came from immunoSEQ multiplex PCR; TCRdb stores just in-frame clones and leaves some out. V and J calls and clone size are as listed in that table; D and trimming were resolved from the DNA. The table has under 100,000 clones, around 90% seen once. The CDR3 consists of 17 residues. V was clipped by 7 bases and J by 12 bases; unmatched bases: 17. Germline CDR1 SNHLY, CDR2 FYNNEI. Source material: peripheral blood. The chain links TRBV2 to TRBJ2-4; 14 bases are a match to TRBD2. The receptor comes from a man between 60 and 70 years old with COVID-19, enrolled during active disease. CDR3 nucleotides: TGTGCCAGCACCCTGGGACTAGCGGGAGAAGCTGGGGACCCTCAGTACTTC. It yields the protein CASTLGLAGEAGDPQYF.